The T cell receptor (beta chain) under discussion was sequenced for a study of cytomegalovirus exposure and HLA in healthy donors. In regard to this clone: The antigen is undetermined.

The study's findings and limits: Analysis was carried out at a later point, and it linked a missense DCLRE1C variant to TCR beta V- and J-gene trimming. Based on reports, TCR beta sequences accurately predicted HLA-A and HLA-B alleles for most subjects.

PCR employed 60 Vbeta and 13 Jbeta primers. Clones were sequenced by immunoSEQ multiplex PCR, and TCRdb holds only the in-frame ones, with some missing. The sample includes 65,000 to 90,000 clones. Sequenced sample: PBMCs. This receptor was obtained from a female donor in good health and CMV-seropositive.

The CDR3 here is CASSYRSGGDGYTF. The CDR3 nucleotides are TGTGCCAGCAGTTACAGGTCAGGGGGCGACGGCTACACCTTC. This chain connects TRBV6-6 to TRBJ1-2, with 8 bases matching TRBD1. V was pared by 2 bases and J by 8 bases, with 7 bases of the junction left unmatched. The germline CDR1 and CDR2 sequences are MNHNY and SVGAGI (reference sequence). This CDR3 spans 14 amino acids.